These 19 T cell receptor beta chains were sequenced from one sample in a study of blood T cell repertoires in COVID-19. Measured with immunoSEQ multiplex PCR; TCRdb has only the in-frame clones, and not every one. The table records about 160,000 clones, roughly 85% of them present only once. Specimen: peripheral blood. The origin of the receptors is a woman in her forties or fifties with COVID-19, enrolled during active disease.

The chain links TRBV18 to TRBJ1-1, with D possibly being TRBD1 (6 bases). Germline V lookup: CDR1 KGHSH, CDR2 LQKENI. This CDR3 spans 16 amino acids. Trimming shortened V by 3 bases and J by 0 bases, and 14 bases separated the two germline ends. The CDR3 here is CASSPAGAEVNTEAFF. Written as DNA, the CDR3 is TGTGCCAGCTCACCGGCAGGGGCCGAGGTGAACACTGAAGCTTTCTTT.

Written as DNA, the CDR3 is TGTGCCAGCAGCGACCGGACTAGCGGGGGGAAAAATGAGCAGTTCTTC. This translates into CASSDRTSGGKNEQFF. The chain has TRBV7-3 and TRBJ2-1, with 14 nucleotides matching TRBD2. The CDR3 loop spans 16 amino acids. Losses at the gene ends were 5 bases for V and 7 bases for J; bases not matched to a gene: 7. Germline CDR1 SGHTA, CDR2 FQGTGA.

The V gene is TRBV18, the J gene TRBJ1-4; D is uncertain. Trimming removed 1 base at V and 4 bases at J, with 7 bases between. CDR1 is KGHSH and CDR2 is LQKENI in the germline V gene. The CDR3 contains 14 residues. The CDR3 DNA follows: TGTGCCAGCTCACCACTCCTCGGTAATGAAAAACTGTTTTTT. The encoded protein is CASSPLLGNEKLFF.

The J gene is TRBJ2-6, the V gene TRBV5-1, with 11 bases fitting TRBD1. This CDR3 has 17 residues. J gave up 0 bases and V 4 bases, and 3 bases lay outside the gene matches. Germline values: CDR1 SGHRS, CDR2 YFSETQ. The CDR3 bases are TGCGCCAGCAGCCAGGGACAGGGGGGCTCTGGGGCCAACGTCCTGACTTTC. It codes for CASSQGQGGSGANVLTF.

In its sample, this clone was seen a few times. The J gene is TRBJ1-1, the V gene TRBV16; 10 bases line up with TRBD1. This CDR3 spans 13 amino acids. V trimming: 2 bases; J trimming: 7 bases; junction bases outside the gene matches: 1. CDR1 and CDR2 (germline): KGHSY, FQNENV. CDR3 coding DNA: TGTGCCAGCAGCCAACGGGACAGGGGTGAAGCTTTCTTT. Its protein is CASSQRDRGEAFF.

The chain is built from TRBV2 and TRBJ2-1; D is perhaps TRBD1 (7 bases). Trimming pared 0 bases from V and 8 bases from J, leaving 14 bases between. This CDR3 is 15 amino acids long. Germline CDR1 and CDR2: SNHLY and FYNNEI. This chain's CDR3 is CASSEAGRGAHEQFF. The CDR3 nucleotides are TGTGCCAGCAGTGAAGCCGGCAGGGGGGCCCATGAGCAGTTCTTC. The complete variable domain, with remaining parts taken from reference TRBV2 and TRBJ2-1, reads EPEVTQTPSHQVTQMGQEVILRCVPISNHLYFYWYRQILGQKVEFLVSFYNNEISEKSEIFDDQFSVERPDGSNFTLKIRSTKLEDSAMYFCASSEAGRGAHEQFFGPGTRLTVL.

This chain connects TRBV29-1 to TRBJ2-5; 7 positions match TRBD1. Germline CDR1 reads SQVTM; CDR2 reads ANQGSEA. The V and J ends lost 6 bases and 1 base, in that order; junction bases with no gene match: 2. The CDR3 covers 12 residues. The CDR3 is CSVGTVQETQYF. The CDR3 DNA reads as TGCAGCGTGGGGACAGTCCAAGAGACCCAGTACTTC.

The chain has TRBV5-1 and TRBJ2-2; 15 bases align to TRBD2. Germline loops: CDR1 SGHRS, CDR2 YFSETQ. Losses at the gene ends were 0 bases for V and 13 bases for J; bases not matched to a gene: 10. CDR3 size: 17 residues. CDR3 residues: CASSLELGLAGGVGLFF. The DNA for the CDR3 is TGCGCCAGCAGCTTGGAACTGGGACTAGCGGGGGGTGTCGGGCTGTTTTTT.

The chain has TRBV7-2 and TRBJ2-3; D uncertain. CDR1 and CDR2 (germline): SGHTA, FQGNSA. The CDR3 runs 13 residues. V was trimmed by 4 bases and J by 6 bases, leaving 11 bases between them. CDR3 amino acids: CASSSPPGDTQYF. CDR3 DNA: TGTGCCAGCAGCTCCCCTCCCGGGGATACGCAGTATTTT. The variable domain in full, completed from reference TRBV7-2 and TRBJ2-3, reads GAGVSQSPSNKVTEKGKDVELRCDPISGHTALYWYRQSLGQGLEFLIYFQGNSAPDKSGLPSDRFSAERTGGSVSTLTIQRTQQEDSAVYLCASSSPPGDTQYFGPGTRLTVL.

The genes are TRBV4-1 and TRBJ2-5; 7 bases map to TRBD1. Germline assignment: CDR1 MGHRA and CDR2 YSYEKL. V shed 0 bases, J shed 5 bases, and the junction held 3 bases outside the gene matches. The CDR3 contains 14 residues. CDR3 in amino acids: CASSQDSRGETQYF. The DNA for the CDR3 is TGCGCCAGCAGCCAAGATTCCAGGGGGGAGACCCAGTACTTC.

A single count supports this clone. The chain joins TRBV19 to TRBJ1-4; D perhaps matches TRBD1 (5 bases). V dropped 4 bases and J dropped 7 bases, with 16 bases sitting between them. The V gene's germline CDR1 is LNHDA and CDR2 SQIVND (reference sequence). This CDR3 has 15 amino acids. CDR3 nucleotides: TGTGCCAGTAGTACGCCGGGACTTAGCGGTGAAAAACTGTTTTTT. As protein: CASSTPGLSGEKLFF.

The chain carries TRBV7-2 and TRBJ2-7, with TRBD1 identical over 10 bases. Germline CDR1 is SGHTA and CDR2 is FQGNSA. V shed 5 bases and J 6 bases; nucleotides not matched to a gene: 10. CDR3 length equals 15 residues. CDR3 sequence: CASSPGDRGGSEQYF. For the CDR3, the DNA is TGTGCCAGCAGCCCGGGGGACAGGGGAGGATCCGAGCAGTACTTC.

This chain's CDR3 is CASIPEGRESYGYTF. CDR3 bases: TGTGCCAGTATCCCTGAGGGGAGGGAAAGCTATGGCTACACCTTC. This chain connects TRBV19 to TRBJ1-2; D might be TRBD1 (5 bases). The V end lost 7 bases, the J end lost 4 bases, and 19 bases lay between the germline ends. CDR1 and CDR2 from the germline V gene are LNHDA and SQIVND (reference sequence). CDR3 length equals 15 residues.

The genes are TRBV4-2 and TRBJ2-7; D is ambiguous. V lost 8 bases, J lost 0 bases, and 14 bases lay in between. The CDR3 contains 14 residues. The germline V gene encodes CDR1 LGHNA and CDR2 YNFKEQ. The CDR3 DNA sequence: TGTGCCAGCGCTTCCAGTGTGATCTCCTACGAGCAGTACTTC. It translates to CASASSVISYEQYF.

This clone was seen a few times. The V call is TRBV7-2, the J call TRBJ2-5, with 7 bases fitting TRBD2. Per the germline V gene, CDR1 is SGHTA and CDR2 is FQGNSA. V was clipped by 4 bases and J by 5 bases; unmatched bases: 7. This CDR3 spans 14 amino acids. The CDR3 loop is CASSSKRGGETQYF. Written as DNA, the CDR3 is TGTGCCAGCAGCTCCAAGCGGGGAGGGGAGACCCAGTACTTC.

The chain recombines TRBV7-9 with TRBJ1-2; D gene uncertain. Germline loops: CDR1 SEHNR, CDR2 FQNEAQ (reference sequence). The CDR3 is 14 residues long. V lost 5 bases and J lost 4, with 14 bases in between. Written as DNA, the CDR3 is TGTGCCAGCAGCCCTAAGGTTACAGTCTATGGCTACACCTTC. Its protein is CASSPKVTVYGYTF.

DNA of the CDR3: TGTGCCAGCAGCTTAGTGGGGCCAGGTGGAATGAACACTGAAGCTTTCTTT. Its protein product is CASSLVGPGGMNTEAFF. This chain joins TRBV7-9 and TRBJ1-1, with D tentatively TRBD1 (5 bases). Per germline, CDR1 SEHNR and CDR2 FQNEAQ (reference sequence). V lost 1 base, J lost 0 bases, and 15 bases lay in between. The CDR3 has 17 amino acids.

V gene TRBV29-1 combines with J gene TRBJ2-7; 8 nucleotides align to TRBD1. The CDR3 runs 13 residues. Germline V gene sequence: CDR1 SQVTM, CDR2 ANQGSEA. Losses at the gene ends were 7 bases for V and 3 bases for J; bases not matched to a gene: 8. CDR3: CSAAGTGGYEQYF. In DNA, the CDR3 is TGCAGCGCCGCCGGGACAGGCGGCTACGAGCAGTACTTC.

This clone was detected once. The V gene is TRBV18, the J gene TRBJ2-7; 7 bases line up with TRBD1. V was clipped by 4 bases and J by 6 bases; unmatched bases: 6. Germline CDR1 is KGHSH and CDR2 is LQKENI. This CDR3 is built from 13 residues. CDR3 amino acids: CASSLDRVREQYF. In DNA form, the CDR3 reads TGTGCCAGCTCACTTGACAGGGTTCGCGAGCAGTACTTC.